Listed here are 7 T cell receptor beta chains from one sample, sequenced in a study of control samples from healthy donors and cancer patients. Using immunoSEQ multiplex PCR, the repertoire was profiled, and TCRdb retains in-frame clones only, with some absent. This sample yields fewer than 250,000 clones, of which about 90% are seen a single time; over 1.5% belongs to the top ten. Sequenced sample: blood. These TCRs come from a man under 40 in good health.

The chain employs TRBV10-3 and TRBJ1-5; maybe TRBD1 (6 bases). The germline gives CDR1 ENHRY, CDR2 SYGVKD. CDR3 length: 14 amino acids. Trimming took 10 bases from V and 0 from J, leaving 13 bases between them. CDR3 sequence (DNA): TGTGCCACCCGACAGGAGTATAGCAATCAGCCCCAGCATTTT. Residues: CATRQEYSNQPQHF.

The chain combines TRBV7-3 with TRBJ1-2; 7 bases are shared with TRBD1. CDR1 is SGHTA and CDR2 is FQGTGA in the germline V gene. V lost 1 base to trimming and J lost 4 bases; unmatched junction nucleotides: 12. There are 17 residues in the CDR3. The CDR3 coding sequence is TGTGCCAGCAGCTTAATGGTGACAGGGCGCCGCTTCTATGGCTACACCTTC. Protein sequence: CASSLMVTGRRFYGYTF.

The rearrangement uses TRBV7-8 and TRBJ2-1; unclear D gene. Per the germline V gene, CDR1 is SGHVS and CDR2 is FQNEAQ. The CDR3 runs 17 residues. Trimming pared 3 bases from V and 0 bases from J, leaving 15 bases between. The CDR3: CASSFAEAESSYNEQFF. The CDR3 bases are TGTGCCAGCAGCTTTGCAGAGGCAGAGAGCTCCTACAATGAGCAGTTCTTC.

The chain is built from TRBV15 and TRBJ1-1, with 9 nucleotides matching TRBD1. Germline CDR1 is LNHNV and CDR2 is YYDKDF (reference sequence). The CDR3 covers 14 residues. V gave up 0 bases and J gave up 10 bases; unmatched junction bases: 6. CDR3 region: CATSRDPGTGPAFF. The CDR3 DNA sequence: TGTGCCACCAGCAGAGACCCGGGGACAGGGCCAGCTTTCTTT. The whole variable domain, filled in from reference TRBV15 and TRBJ1-1, reads DAMVIQNPRYQVTQFGKPVTLSCSQTLNHNVMYWYQQKSSQAPKLLFHYYDKDFNNEADTPDNFQSRRPNTSFCFLDIRSPGLGDTAMYLCATSRDPGTGPAFFGQGTRLTVV.

The J gene is TRBJ1-1, the V gene TRBV2; D is unclear. V was clipped by 10 bases and J by 1 base, with 10 bases between them. CDR3 size: 12 residues. Germline lookup yields CDR1 SNHLY and CDR2 FYNNEI. CDR3 DNA sequence: TGTGCCACGCATGGTCCGAACACTGAAGCTTTCTTT. It codes for CATHGPNTEAFF.

J is TRBJ1-3 and V is TRBV6-1; unclear D gene. Between the trimmed V and J ends, which lost 2 bases and 5 bases, there was a span of 13 bases. This CDR3 spans 15 amino acids. Germline CDR1 and CDR2: MNHNS and SASEGT. The CDR3 sequence: CASSEISGPRNTIYF. CDR3 nucleotide sequence: TGTGCCAGCAGTGAAATTTCAGGCCCAAGAAACACCATATATTTT.

This chain connects TRBV3-1 (or the pseudogene TRBV3-2) to TRBJ2-1; D may be TRBD2 (6 bases). V was cut by 1 base and J by 2 bases, with 9 bases left in between. The CDR3 covers 15 residues. The germline V gene has CDR1 LGHDT and CDR2 YNNKEL (reference sequence). In DNA form, the CDR3 reads TGTGCCAGCAGCCAAGGGGGCGGGGCCTACAATGAGCAGTTCTTC. As protein: CASSQGGGAYNEQFF.